This TCR beta chain was identified during a study of blood T cell repertoires in COVID-19. V shed 1 base, J shed 2 bases, and the junction held 5 bases outside the gene matches. There are 17 residues in the CDR3. In germline, CDR1 is MGHRA, CDR2 YSYEKL. Produced via immunoSEQ multiplex PCR; TCRdb's table is partial and in-frame only. The data show 180,000 or so clones, approximately 88% seen once. The sequencing sample was made of PBMCs or T cells enriched from blood (not recorded which). This rearrangement joins TRBV4-1 to TRBJ2-3, with 11 bases aligning to TRBD2. This clonotype was sampled from a woman aged 55-69 years who had recovered from COVID-19. The CDR3 nucleotides are TGCGCCAGCAGCCAAGGACTAGCGGGGAGACTCACAGATACGCAGTATTTT. Protein: CASSQGLAGRLTDTQYF.